The sequence of this TCR beta chain was determined in a study of blood T cell repertoires in COVID-19 (dated by TCRdb to the early 2020s). Concerning the study at large: The collaborator samples originated in the United States, Italy and Spain and spanned the acute and convalescent phases of COVID-19. The material from the prospective study consisted of cDNA or gDNA derived from T cells, B-cell-depleted T cells, or PBMCs. Subjects who had been exposed to COVID-19, were actively infected with it, or had recovered from it provided the deeply sampled blood TCRbeta repertoires that made up the dataset. The repertoires were released in a freely available public database intended as a resource for research on the immune response to SARS-CoV-2. The samples were drawn from two sources: the first 160 participants of the ongoing ImmuneRACE study, and 1,254 subjects contributed by 6 global collaborators. Sample metadata almost always included a de-identified subject ID, COVID-19 status, age in years and sex. HLA class I and class II types, where available, came from metadata supplied by the sample provider rather than from assay-based typing.

CDR1 KGHSH and CDR2 LQKENI were looked up in the germline V gene. Spanning cysteine to phenylalanine, the CDR3 consists of 18 amino acids. Of the read, only the CDR3 DNA is kept; its 54 bases are in frame from base 1. Relative to germline, V is 3 bases shorter and J is 3 bases shorter, with 23 bases between their ends. TCRbeta CDR3 regions were amplified from genomic DNA using the immunoSEQ Assay, a bias-controlled multiplex PCR. On the authors' methods: The number of nucleated cells in each sample was estimated from the amplification of reference gene primers within the assay. Sequence reads were collapsed and filtered to measure the absolute abundance of every unique TCRbeta CDR3 rearrangement. For each sample, productive Simpson clonality was calculated as the square root of Simpson's diversity index over productive rearrangements. The immuneACCESS repertoire file appears here via TCRdb, limited to in-frame rearrangements. These files lack a portion of the clones; in checked studies, under half of the deficit traces to unresolved V genes, and the cause of the others is not known. The V and J calls and clone size were taken over from that table, and D and trimming were inferred from the DNA. Recorded for this sample are over 300,000 clones; roughly nine tenths of them occurred a single time. Together, the top ten hold approximately 5.3% of the sample.

For this clone: Its antigen remains undetermined. Base qualities are not provided; no much larger clone lies one nucleotide away.

What the authors observed across the whole study: The quantity of clinical and demographic metadata differed by source and by participant and was supplied without curation.

Enrolling through a virtual design, the prospective study's participants ranged in age from roughly 18 to 95 years and lived across roughly 23 United States geographic areas. In the prospective study, participants were assigned to cohorts based on the clinical history participants reported in a screening survey and a study questionnaire. For ImmuneRACE Cohort 3, a participant was defined as recovered based on two consecutive negative NP/OP PCR tests, clearance by a healthcare professional, or resolution of symptoms. In the prospective study, mobile phlebotomists collected whole blood, serum and a nasopharyngeal or oropharyngeal swab from each participant. Participants in the prospective study had the option to provide additional blood draws and questionnaires over a roughly 2-month period. Before DNA extraction, prospective study blood samples were shipped either frozen or at room temperature.

Sequencing was performed on PBMCs or T cells enriched from blood (not recorded which). The chain couples TRBV18 to TRBJ1-2, with the identity of the D gene unclear. The clonotype comes from a woman in her 30s who had recovered from COVID-19. The nucleotide sequence reads TGTGCCAGCTCACCGAGCACGCTTTATGTCGGTTCGGACTATGGCTACACCTTC. Translation gives CASSPSTLYVGSDYGYTF. Joined to the reference TRBV18 and TRBJ1-2 proteins, this CDR3 gives the full variable domain: NAGVMQNPRHLVRRRGQEARLRCSPMKGHSHVYWYRQLPEEGLKFMVYLQKENIIDESGMPKERFSAEFPKEGPSILRIQQVVRGDSAAYFCASSPSTLYVGSDYGYTFGSGTRLTVV.